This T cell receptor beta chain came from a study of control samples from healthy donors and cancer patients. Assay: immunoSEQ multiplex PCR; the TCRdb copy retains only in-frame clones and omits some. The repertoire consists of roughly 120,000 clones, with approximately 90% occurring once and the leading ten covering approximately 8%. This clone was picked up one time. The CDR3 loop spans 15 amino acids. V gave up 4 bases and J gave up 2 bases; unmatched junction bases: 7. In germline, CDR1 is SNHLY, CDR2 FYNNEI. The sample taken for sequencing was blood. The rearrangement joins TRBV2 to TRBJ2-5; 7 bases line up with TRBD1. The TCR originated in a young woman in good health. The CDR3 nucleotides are TGTGCCAGCAGTGCCCGGGACAGAACACAAGAGACCCAGTACTTC. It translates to CASSARDRTQETQYF. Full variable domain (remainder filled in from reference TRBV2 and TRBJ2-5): EPEVTQTPSHQVTQMGQEVILRCVPISNHLYFYWYRQILGQKVEFLVSFYNNEISEKSEIFDDQFSVERPDGSNFTLKIRSTKLEDSAMYFCASSARDRTQETQYFGPGTRLLVL.